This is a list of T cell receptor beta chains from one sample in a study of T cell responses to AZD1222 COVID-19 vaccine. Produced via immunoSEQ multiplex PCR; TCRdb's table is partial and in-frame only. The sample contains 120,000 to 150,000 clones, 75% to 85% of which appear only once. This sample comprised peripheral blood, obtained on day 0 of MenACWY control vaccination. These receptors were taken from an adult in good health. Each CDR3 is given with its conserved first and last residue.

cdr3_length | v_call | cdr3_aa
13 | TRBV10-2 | CATGQGFRTEAFF
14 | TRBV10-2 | CASSRGTVTYEQYF
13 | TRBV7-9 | CASSLESTYEQYF
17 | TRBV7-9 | CASSGYPTGTDPGALHF
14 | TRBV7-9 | CASSSSGGGDTQYF
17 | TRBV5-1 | CASSWGHEGGMNTEAFF
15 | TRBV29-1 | CSVEESGRNAYGYTF
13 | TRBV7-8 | CASSPTRGETQYF
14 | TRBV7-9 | CASSHNRAPYEQYF
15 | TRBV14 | CASSQGSSTLTKAFF
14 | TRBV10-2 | CASAREGNNYGYTF
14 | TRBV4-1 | CASSQEQGIYGYTF
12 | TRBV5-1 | CASSTGVGELFF
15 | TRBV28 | CASTLSGANPYEQYF
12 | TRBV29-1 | CSATGFNTEAFF
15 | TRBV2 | CASSDGQAGANVLTF
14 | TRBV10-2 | CASSTGIYNSPLHF
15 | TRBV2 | CAGAGARTHTGELFF
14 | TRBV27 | CASSLWPDTGELFF
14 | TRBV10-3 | CAIRAGLMNTEAFF
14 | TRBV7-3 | CASSLTGVFDEQFF
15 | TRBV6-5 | CASSQQGRNTGELFF
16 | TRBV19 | CASSGWGLPTTDTQYF
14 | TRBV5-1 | CASSLGQGAYEQYF
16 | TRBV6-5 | CASSYSLQGQDTEAFF
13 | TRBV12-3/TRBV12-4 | CASSRGGFNEQFF
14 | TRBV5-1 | CASSPGTADEKLFF
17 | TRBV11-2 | CASSWGLNPLSYNEQFF
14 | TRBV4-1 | CASSPLEFNEKLFF
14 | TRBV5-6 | CASSENRGQTEAFF
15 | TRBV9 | CASSPSQGQNEKLFF
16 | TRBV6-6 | CASSAPGGGNYNEQFF
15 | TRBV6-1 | CASSEFTGLNYGYTF
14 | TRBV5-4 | CASSEDSLMGTQYF
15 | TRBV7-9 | CASSQGGRNTGELFF
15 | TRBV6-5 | CASSYSRQVNTEAFF
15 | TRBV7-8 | CASSLYDGGYQPQHF
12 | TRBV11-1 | CASSQDSYGYTF
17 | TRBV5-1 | CASSLEIQGLGGNTIYF
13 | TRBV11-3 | CASSLVPTDTQYF
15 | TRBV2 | CASTAGGSSYNEQFF
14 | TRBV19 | CASSARQGHAEQFF